This TCR beta chain was identified in a study of shared clonotypes between healthy human individuals. This CDR3 is built from 14 residues. Trimming removed 8 bases at V and 3 bases at J, with 20 bases between. CDR1 is GTSNPN, CDR2 SVGIG, per germline (reference sequence). Clones were read by immunoSEQ multiplex PCR, and TCRdb kept only the in-frame ones, dropping some. The table records 2.5 million or so clones, over 85% of them present only once. Specimen: naive CD4+ T cells sorted from blood. The subset here: CD45RA+ positively selected. The chain couples TRBV30 to TRBJ2-7; no clear D gene. The TCR was taken from a man between 18 and 35 years old in good health. CDR3 region: CALWVTNSDYEQYF. The CDR3 nucleotides read TGTGCCCTGTGGGTTACTAATTCTGACTACGAGCAGTACTTC.